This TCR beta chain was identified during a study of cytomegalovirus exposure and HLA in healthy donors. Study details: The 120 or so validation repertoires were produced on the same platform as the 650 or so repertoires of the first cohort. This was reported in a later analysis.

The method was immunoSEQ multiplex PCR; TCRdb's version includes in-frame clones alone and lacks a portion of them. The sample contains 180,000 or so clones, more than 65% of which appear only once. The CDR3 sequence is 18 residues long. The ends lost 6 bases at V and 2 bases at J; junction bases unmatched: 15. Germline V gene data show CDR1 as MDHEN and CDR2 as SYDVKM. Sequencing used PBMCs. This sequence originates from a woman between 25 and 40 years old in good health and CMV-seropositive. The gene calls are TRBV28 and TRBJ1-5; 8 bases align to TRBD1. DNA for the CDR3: TGTGCCAGCAGGAAGCAGGCAGGGGGCCGAGGTGGCAATCAGCCCCAGCATTTT. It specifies CASRKQAGGRGGNQPQHF.